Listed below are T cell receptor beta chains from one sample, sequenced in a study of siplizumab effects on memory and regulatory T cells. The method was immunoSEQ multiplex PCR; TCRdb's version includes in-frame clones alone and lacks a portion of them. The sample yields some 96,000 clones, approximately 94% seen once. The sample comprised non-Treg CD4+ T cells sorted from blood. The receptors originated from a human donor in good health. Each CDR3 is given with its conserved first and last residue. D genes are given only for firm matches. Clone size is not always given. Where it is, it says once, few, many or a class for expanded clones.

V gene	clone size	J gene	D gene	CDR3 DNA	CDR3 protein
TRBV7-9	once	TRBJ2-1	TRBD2	TGTGCCAGCAGACCGGATCAGAGCGGGGGATACAATGAGCAGTTCTTC	CASRPDQSGGYNEQFF
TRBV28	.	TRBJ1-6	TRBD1	TGTGCCAGCAGTTTATTGGACAGGGCAAATTCACCCCTCCACTTT	CASSLLDRANSPLHF
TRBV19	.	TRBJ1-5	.	TGTGCCAGTAGTATCTCTCGGTCGAAACGGCCGAATAGCAATCAGCCCCAGCATTTT	CASSISRSKRPNSNQPQHF
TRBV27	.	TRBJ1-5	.	TGTGCCAGCAGTCCATCGCCCCTATACCGAACGTATAGCAATCAGCCCCAGCATTTT	CASSPSPLYRTYSNQPQHF
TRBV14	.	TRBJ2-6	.	TGTGCCAGCAGCCTACAGGGTTCTGGGGCCAACGTCCTGACTTTC	CASSLQGSGANVLTF
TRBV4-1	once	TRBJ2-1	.	TGCGCCAGCAGCCACGGAGGGGCACAGGGGCCCAACAATGAGCAGTTCTTC	CASSHGGAQGPNNEQFF
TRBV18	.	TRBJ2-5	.	TGTGCCAGCTCACCACCGAACTCCCAAGAGACCCAGTACTTC	CASSPPNSQETQYF
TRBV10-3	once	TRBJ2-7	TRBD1	TGTGCCATCAGCCCGGGACAGGGATATGGCGAGCAGTACTTC	CAISPGQGYGEQYF
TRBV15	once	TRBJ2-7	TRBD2	TGTGCCACCAGCAGAGGACTAGCGAGATCAGAGCAGTACTTC	CATSRGLARSEQYF
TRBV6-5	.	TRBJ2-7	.	TGTGCCAGCAGAATTCAGGGGAACTACGAGCAGTACTTC	CASRIQGNYEQYF
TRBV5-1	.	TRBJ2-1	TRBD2	TGCGCCAGCAGCTTGGCACTAGCGGGAGGTGATGAGCAGTTCTTC	CASSLALAGGDEQFF
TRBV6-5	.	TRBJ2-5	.	TGTGCCAGCAGTTACTCAACGAGACAAGAGACCCAGTACTTC	CASSYSTRQETQYF
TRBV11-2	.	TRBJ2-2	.	TGTGCCAGCAGCTCTTTTTGGGGGGAGCTGTTTTTT	CASSSFWGELFF
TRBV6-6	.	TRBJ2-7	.	TGTGCCAGCACCATCGATCTAGATTCCCCCGTCTACGAGCAGTACTTC	CASTIDLDSPVYEQYF
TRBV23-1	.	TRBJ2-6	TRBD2	TGCGCCAGCAGTCAACATCCTGACTCGCCAGCGGGAGGGCTGGACGGGGCCAACGTCCTGACTTTC	CASSQHPDSPAGGLDGANVLTF
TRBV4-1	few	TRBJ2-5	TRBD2	TGCGCCAGCAGCCCAAGGTGGGCTAGCGGGATGTGGTACCAAGAGACCCAGTACTTC	CASSPRWASGMWYQETQYF
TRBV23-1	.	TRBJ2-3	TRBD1	TGCGCCAGCAGTCAATCTCCCCAACAGGGGAAAGATACGCAGTATTTT	CASSQSPQQGKDTQYF
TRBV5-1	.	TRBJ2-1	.	TGCGCCAGCAGCCAGGACGCCAGCTCCTACAATGAGCAGTTCTTC	CASSQDASSYNEQFF
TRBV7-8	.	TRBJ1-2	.	TGTGCCAGCAGCATGGACAGCAACTATGGCTACACCTTC	CASSMDSNYGYTF
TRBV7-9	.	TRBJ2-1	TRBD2	TGTGCCAGCAGCCCGGGACTAGCGGTCTACAATGAGCAGTTCTTC	CASSPGLAVYNEQFF
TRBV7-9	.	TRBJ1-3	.	TGTGCCAGCAGCTTGGGTGCAGGGAAGCCTGGAAACACCATATATTTT	CASSLGAGKPGNTIYF
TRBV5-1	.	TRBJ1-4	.	TGCGCCAGCAGCTTCCAAGCGCTAAAGGATGAAAAACTGTTTTTT	CASSFQALKDEKLFF
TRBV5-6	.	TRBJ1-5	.	TGTGCCAGCAGCTTGTTGGCAGTTAATCAGCCCCAGCATTTT	CASSLLAVNQPQHF
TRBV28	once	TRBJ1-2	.	TGTGCCAGCGTTGACAGTTCCTTTGCCTATGGCTACACCTTC	CASVDSSFAYGYTF
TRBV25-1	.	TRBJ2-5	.	TGTGCCAGCAGTGATTCCAGGTGGCATAGAGAGACCCAGTACTTC	CASSDSRWHRETQYF
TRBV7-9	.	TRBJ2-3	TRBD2	TGTGCCAGCAGCTTAGCGGGAGGGACAGATACGCAGTATTTT	CASSLAGGTDTQYF